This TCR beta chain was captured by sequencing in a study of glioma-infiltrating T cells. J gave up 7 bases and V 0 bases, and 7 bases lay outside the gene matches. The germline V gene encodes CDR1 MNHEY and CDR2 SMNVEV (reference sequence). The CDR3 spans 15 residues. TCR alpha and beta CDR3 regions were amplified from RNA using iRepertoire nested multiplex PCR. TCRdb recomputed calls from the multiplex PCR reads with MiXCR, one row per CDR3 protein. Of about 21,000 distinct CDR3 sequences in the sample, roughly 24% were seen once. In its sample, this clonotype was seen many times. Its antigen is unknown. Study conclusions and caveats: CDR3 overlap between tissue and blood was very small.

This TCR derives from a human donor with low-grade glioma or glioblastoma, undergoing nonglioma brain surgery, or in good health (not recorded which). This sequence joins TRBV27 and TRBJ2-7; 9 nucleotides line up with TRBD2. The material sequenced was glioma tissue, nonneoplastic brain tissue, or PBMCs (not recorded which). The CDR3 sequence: CASSLSGLAGWEQYF. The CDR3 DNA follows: TGTGCCAGCAGTTTATCCGGGCTAGCGGGGTGGGAGCAGTACTTC.